This TCR beta chain was observed in a study of OX40 agonist ivuxolimab in advanced cancers. Looking at the study overall: Patients were dosed intravenously with ivuxolimab at 0.01 to 10 mg/kg every 2 weeks. Overall study results and limits: Averaged across samples, CD8+ T cells carried more expanded clones than CD4+ did. Both CD4+ and CD8+ T cell populations in blood had undergone clonal expansion by week 6 at 0.1 to 3.0 mg/kg.

Measured with immunoSEQ multiplex PCR; TCRdb has only the in-frame clones, and not every one. The table has 70,000 to 95,000 clones, about 89% seen once; the top ten hold roughly 13%. Note on this clone: As yet, its antigen is unknown.

There are 14 residues in the CDR3. V was cut by 6 bases and J by 3 bases, with 9 bases left in between. Germline V gene sequence: CDR1 SNHLY, CDR2 FYNNEI. Drawing of blood for sampling happened at baseline, at cycle 4 day 1, and at cycle 7 day 1. This specimen consisted of CD4+ or CD8+ T cells sorted from blood, obtained in a trial of the OX40 agonist ivuxolimab. The chain has TRBV2 and TRBJ1-6, with TRBD1 as a possible D gene (6 bases). The sequence was collected from an adult with an advanced solid tumor such as melanoma, head and neck, liver or kidney cancer. CDR3 nucleotide sequence: TGTGCCAGCAGGAGGGGGGACTATAATTCACCCCTCCACTTT. It is translated as CASRRGDYNSPLHF. Looking up the rest from reference TRBV2 and TRBJ1-6 gives the full variable domain: EPEVTQTPSHQVTQMGQEVILRCVPISNHLYFYWYRQILGQKVEFLVSFYNNEISEKSEIFDDQFSVERPDGSNFTLKIRSTKLEDSAMYFCASRRGDYNSPLHFGNGTRLTVT.